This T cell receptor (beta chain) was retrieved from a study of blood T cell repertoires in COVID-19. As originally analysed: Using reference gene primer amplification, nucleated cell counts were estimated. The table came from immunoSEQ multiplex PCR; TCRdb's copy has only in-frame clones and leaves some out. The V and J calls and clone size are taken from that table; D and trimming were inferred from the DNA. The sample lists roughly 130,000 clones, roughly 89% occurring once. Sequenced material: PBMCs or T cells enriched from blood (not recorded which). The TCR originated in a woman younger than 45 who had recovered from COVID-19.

CDR3 sequence reads: CATSRDKGLAGEGNTQYF. The CDR3 DNA reads TGTGCCACCAGCAGAGATAAAGGACTAGCGGGAGAGGGTAATACGCAGTATTTT. The genes are TRBV15 and TRBJ2-3, with TRBD2 identical over 13 bases. The trim removed 0 bases at V and 7 bases at J, leaving 10 bases unmatched. The CDR3 spans 18 residues. Per germline, CDR1 LNHNV and CDR2 YYDKDF (reference sequence).